This TCR beta chain was identified in a study of neurological immune-mediated disorders. Whole-study findings and limits: Sharing of CDR3 amino acid sequences among expanded clones across subjects was absent, suggesting private repertoires in all groups.

Each TCR transcript was tagged with a 10-nucleotide random UMI during 5'RACE. Over 170 million TCR-beta sequences, together covering 15-18 subjects, were produced by every individual sequencing run that was carried out. MiXCR was run by TCRdb on the 5' RACE reads, yielding one entry per CDR3 protein. The sample holds roughly 20,000 distinct CDR3 sequences; 7.5% are singletons and the top ten take about 15%. This clonotype showed up many times. Its target is not known. After removal of 1 base from V and 5 bases from J, the junction contained 9 bases not matched to a gene. This CDR3 contains 15 residues. The germline V gene encodes CDR1 DFQATT and CDR2 SNEGSKA (reference sequence). The sorted libraries were prepared using about a million CD4+ or CD8+ T cells that had themselves been sorted.

Sequencing was done on a sample of CD8+ T cells from blood. The sequence was collected from a woman aged 25 to 39 with HTLV-1-associated myelopathy (HAM/TSP). The rearrangement uses TRBV20-1 and TRBJ2-5; 8 positions agree with TRBD2. The CDR3 protein is CSARAVDGGAETQYF. Written as DNA, the CDR3 is TGCAGTGCTAGAGCGGTTGACGGGGGGGCGGAGACCCAGTACTTC.